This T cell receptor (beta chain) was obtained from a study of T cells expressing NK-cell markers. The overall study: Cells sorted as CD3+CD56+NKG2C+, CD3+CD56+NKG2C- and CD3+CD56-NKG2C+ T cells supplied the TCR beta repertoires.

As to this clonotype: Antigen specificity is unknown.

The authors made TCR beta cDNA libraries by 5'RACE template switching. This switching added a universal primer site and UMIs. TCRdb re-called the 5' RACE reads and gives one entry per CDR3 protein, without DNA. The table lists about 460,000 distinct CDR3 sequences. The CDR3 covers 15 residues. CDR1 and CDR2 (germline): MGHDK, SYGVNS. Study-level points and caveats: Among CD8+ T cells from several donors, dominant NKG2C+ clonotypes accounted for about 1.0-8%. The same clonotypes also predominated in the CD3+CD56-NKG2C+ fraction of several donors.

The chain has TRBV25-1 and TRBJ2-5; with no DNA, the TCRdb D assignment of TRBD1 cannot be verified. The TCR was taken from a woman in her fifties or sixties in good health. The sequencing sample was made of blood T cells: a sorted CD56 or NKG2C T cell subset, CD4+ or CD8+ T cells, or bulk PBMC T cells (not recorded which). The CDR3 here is CASNGRAGVWETQYF.